This TCR beta chain was captured in a study of cytomegalovirus exposure and HLA in healthy donors. Sequencing used immunoSEQ multiplex PCR; TCRdb keeps in-frame clones, though not all of them. The table records under 250,000 clones, around 80% of them present only once. The CDR3 length is 15 residues. The germline V and J ends were trimmed by 5 bases and 5 bases, with 18 bases remaining between them. Germline-derived CDR1 and CDR2 are SGHTA and FQGTGA. The clonotype was recovered from a woman in her thirties in good health and CMV-seronegative. The chain has TRBV7-3 and TRBJ1-2; perhaps TRBD1 as D (5 bases). What was sequenced was PBMCs. Here the CDR3 DNA reads TGTGCCAGCAGCGGAGGGGCAGGCCTTTTTTATGGCTACACCTTC. Residues: CASSGGAGLFYGYTF.